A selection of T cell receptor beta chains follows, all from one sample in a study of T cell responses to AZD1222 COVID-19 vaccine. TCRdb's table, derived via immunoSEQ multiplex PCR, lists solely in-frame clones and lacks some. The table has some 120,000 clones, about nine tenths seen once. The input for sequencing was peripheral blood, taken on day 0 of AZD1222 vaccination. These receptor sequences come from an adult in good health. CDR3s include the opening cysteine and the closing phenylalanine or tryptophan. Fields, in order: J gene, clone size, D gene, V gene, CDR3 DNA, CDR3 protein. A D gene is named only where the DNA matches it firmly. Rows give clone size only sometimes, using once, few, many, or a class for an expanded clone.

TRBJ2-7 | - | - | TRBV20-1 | TGCAGTGCTCCGGACCACTACGAGCAGTACTTC | CSAPDHYEQYF
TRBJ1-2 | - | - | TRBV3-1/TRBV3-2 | TGTGCCAGCAGCCTCAGGGATACTGGCTACACCTTC | CASSLRDTGYTF
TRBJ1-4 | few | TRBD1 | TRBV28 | TGTGCCAGCAGGACGGGACAGGGTCGAAAACTGTTTTTT | CASRTGQGRKLFF
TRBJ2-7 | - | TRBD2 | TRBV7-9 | TGTGCCAGCAGCGCCCCCGCGGGAGGGAGCCGCAGCTCCTACGAGCAGTACTTC | CASSAPAGGSRSSYEQYF
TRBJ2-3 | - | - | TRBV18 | TGTGCCAGCTCCTCGATCACAGATACGCAGTATTTT | CASSSITDTQYF
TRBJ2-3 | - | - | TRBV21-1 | TGTGCCAGCAGCGAGACTCACCGGGACGCCCATGTGGATACGCAGTATTTT | CASSETHRDAHVDTQYF
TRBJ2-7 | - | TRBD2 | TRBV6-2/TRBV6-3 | TGTGCCAGCAGCCTGACTAGCGGGGTCGACTACGAGCAGTACTTC | CASSLTSGVDYEQYF
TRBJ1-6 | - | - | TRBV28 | TGTGCCAGCAGTAGTAGGGTTGGGTCACCCCTCCACTTT | CASSSRVGSPLHF
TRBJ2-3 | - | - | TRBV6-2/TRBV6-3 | TGTGCCAGCAGTCAGAGGGCGGCGGGACTCACAGATACGCAGTATTTT | CASSQRAAGLTDTQYF
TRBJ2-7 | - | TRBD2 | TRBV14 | TGTGCCAGCAGGGCTAGCGGGGGACCTAGGACCTACGAGCAGTACTTC | CASRASGGPRTYEQYF